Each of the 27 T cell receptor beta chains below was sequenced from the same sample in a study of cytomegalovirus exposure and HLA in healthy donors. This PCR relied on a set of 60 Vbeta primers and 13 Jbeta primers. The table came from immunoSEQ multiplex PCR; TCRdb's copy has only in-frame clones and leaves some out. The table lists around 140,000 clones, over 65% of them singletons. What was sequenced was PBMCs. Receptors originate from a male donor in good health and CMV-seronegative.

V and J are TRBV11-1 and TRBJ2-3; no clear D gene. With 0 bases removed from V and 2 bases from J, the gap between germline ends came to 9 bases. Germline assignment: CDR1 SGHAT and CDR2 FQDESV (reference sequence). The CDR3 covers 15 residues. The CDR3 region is CASSLATDPTDTQYF. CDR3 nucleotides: TGTGCCAGCAGCTTAGCCACAGATCCCACAGATACGCAGTATTTT.

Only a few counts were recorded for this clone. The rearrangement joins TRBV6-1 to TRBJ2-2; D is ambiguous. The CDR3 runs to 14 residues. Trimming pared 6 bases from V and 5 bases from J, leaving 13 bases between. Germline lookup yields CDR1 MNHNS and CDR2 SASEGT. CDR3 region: CASSVEVYTGELFF. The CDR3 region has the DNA TGTGCCAGCAGCGTAGAGGTGTATACCGGGGAGCTGTTTTTT.

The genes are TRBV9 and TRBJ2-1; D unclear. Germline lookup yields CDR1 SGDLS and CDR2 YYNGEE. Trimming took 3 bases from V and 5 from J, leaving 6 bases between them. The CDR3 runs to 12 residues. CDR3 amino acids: CASSAVDNEQFF. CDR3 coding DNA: TGTGCCAGCAGCGCGGTTGACAATGAGCAGTTCTTC.

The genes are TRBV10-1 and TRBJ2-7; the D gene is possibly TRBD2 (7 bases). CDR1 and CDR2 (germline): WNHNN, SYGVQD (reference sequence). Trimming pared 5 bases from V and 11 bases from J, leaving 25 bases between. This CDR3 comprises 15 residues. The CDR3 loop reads CASSPRPEGGPVKYF. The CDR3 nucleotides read TGCGCCAGCAGTCCTAGACCCGAGGGGGGGCCCGTTAAGTACTTC.

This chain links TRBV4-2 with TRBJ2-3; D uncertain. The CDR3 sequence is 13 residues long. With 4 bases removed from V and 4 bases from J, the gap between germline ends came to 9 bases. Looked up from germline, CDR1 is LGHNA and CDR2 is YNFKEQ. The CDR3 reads CASSPRVADTQYF. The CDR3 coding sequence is TGTGCCAGCAGCCCACGGGTAGCAGATACGCAGTATTTT.

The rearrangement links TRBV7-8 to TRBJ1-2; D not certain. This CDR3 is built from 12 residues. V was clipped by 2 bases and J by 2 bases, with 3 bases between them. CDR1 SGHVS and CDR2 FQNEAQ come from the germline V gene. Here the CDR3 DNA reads TGTGCCAGCAGCTTACAGAACTATGGCTACACCTTC. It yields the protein CASSLQNYGYTF.

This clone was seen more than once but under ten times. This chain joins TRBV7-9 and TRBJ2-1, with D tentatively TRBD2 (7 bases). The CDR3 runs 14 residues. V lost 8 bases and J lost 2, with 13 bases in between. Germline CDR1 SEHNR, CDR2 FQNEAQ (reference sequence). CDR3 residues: CASPGAGAYNEQFF. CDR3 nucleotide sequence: TGTGCCAGCCCGGGGGCGGGAGCCTACAATGAGCAGTTCTTC. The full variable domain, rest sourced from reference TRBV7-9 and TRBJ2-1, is DTGVSQNPRHKITKRGQNVTFRCDPISEHNRLYWYRQTLGQGPEFLTYFQNEAQLEKSRLLSDRFSAERPKGSFSTLEIQRTEQGDSAMYLCASPGAGAYNEQFFGPGTRLTVL.

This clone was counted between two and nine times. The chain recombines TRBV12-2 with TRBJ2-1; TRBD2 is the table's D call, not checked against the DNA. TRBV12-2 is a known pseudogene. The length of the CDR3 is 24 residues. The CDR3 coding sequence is TGTGCAAGTCGCTTAAAGAGTGGGTTTGGAGTCCTAGCAACAAGTCTTAACTCCTACAATGAGCAGTTCTTC. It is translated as CASRLKSGFGVLATSLNSYNEQFF.

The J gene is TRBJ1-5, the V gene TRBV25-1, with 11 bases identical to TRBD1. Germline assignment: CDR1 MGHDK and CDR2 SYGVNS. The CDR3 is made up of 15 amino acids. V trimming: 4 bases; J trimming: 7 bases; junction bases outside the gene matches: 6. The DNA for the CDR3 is TGTGCCAGCAGTGGAGGAGGGACAGGGGGACAGCCCCAGCATTTT. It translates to CASSGGGTGGQPQHF.

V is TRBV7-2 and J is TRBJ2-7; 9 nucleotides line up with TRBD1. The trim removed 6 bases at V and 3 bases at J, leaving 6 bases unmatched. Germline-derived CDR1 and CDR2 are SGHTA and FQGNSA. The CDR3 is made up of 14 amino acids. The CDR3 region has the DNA TGTGCCAGCAGTTCGGACAGGGGCAGCTACGAGCAGTACTTC. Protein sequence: CASSSDRGSYEQYF.

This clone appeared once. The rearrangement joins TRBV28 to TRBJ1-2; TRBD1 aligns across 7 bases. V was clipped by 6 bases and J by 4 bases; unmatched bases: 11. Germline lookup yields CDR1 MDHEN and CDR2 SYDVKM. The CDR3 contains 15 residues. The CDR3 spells CASRPQGPGLYGYTF. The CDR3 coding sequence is TGTGCCAGCAGACCACAGGGGCCGGGCCTCTATGGCTACACCTTC.

This CDR3 reads CSASPGQSYEQYF. In nucleotides, the CDR3 is TGCAGCGCGTCCCCGGGTCAATCCTACGAGCAGTACTTC. The chain uses TRBV29-1 and TRBJ2-7; no definite D call. Germline V gene sequence: CDR1 SQVTM, CDR2 ANQGSEA. The V and J ends lost 7 bases and 1 base respectively, with 14 bases between them. The CDR3 loop spans 13 amino acids.

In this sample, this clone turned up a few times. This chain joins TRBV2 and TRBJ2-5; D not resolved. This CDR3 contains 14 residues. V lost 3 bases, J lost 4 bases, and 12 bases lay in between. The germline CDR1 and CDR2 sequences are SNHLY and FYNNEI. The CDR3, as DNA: TGTGCCAGCAGTGACCACGTTACTACAGAGACCCAGTACTTC. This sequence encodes CASSDHVTTETQYF.

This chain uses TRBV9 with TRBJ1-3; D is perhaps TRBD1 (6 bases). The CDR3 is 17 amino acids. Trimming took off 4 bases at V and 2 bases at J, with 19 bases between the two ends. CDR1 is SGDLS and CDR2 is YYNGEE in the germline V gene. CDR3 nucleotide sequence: TGTGCCAGCAGCTCAAATAGAATACAGGGCCCTGGAAACACCATATATTTT. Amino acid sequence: CASSSNRIQGPGNTIYF. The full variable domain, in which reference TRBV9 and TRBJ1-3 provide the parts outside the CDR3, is DSGVTQTPKHLITATGQRVTLRCSPRSGDLSVYWYQQSLDQGLQFLIQYYNGEERAKGNILERFSAQQFPDLHSELNLSSLELGDSALYFCASSSNRIQGPGNTIYFGEGSWLTVV.

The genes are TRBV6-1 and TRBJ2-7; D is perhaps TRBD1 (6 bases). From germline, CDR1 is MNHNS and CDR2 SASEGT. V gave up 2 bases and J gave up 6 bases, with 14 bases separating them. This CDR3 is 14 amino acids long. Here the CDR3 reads CASSEIMTGTEQYF. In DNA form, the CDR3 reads TGTGCCAGCAGTGAAATTATGACAGGCACCGAGCAGTACTTC.

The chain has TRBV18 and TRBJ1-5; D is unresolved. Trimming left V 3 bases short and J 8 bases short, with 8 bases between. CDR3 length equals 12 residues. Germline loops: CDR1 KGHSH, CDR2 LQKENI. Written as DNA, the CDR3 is TGTGCCAGCTCACCCGGGATGGAGCCCCAGCATTTT. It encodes CASSPGMEPQHF.

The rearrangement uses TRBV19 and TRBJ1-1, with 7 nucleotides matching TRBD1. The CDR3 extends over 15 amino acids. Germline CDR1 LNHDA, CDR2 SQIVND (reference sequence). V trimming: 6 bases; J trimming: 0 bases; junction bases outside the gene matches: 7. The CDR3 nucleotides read TGTGCCAGTAGGAGCCCAACAGGGGTGAACACTGAAGCTTTCTTT. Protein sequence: CASRSPTGVNTEAFF.

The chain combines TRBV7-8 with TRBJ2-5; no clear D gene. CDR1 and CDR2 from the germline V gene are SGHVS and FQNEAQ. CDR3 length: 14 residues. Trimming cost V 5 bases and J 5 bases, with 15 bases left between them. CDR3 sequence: CASSLRHGLETQYF. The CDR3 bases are TGTGCCAGCAGCCTCCGACACGGCTTGGAGACCCAGTACTTC.

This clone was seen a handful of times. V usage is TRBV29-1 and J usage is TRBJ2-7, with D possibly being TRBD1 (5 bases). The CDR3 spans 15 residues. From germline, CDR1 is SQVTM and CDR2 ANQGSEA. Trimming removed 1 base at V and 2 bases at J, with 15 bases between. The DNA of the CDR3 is TGCAGCGTTGAAGGTACAGGACCCTTGGCCTACGAGCAGTACTTC. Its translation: CSVEGTGPLAYEQYF.

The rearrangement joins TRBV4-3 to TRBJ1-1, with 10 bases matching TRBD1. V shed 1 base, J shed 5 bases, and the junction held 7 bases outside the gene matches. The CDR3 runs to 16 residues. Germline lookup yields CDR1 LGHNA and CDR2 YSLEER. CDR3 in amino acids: CASSQVAGQGGTEAFF. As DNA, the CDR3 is TGCGCCAGCAGCCAAGTGGCAGGACAGGGGGGGACTGAAGCTTTCTTT.

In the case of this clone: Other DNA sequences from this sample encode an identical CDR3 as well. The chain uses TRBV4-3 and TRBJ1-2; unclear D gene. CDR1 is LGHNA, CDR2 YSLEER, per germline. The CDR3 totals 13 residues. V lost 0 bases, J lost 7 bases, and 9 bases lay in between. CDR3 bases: TGCGCCAGCAGCCAAGATCGGGGAGGTGGCTACACCTTC. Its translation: CASSQDRGGGYTF.

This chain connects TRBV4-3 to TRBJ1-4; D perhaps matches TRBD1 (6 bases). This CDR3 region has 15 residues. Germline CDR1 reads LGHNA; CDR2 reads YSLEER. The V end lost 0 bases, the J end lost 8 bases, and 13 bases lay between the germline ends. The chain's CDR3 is CASSQDRGGSEKLFF. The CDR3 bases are TGCGCCAGCAGCCAAGACAGGGGTGGGTCCGAAAAACTGTTTTTT.

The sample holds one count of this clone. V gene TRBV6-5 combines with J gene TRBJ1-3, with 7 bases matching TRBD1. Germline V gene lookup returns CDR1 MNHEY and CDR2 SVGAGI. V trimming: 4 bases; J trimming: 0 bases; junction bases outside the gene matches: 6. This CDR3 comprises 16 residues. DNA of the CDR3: TGTGCCAGCAGTTTGACAGGGTCTCCCTCTGGAAACACCATATATTTT. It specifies CASSLTGSPSGNTIYF.

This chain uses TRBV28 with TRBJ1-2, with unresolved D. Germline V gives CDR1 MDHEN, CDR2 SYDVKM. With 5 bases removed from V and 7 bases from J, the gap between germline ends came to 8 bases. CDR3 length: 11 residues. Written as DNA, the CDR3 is TGTGCCAGCAGTCTCTCCTTTGGCTACACCTTC. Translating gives CASSLSFGYTF.

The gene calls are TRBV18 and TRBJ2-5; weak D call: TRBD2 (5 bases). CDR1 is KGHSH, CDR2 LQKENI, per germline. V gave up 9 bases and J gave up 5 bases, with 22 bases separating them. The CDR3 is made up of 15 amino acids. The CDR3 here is CASLAPGKAVETQYF. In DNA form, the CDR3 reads TGTGCCAGTCTAGCCCCGGGCAAAGCAGTGGAGACCCAGTACTTC.

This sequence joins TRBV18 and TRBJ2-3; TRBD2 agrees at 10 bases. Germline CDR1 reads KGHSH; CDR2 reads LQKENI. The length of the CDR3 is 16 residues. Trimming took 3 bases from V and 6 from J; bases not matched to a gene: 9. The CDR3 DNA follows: TGTGCCAGCTCACCTTCCCCTAGCGGGAGAATTGATACGCAGTATTTT. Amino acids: CASSPSPSGRIDTQYF.

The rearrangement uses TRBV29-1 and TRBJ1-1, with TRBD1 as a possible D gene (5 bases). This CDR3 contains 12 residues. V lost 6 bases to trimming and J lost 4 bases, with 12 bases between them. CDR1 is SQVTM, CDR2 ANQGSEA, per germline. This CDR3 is CSVRTGGTEAFF. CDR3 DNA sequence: TGCAGCGTAAGGACCGGGGGCACTGAAGCTTTCTTT. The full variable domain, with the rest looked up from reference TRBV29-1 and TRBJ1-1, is SAVISQKPSRDICQRGTSLTIQCQVDSQVTMMFWYRQQPGQSLTLIATANQGSEATYESGFVIDKFPISRPNLTFSTLTVSNMSPEDSSIYLCSVRTGGTEAFFGQGTRLTVV.